This T cell receptor beta chain was captured by sequencing in a study of T-cell reconstitution after alpha-beta-depleted transplantation in children (dated by TCRdb to about 2016). Study-wide context: Using TCR repertoire profiling, the study quantitatively followed how T-cell immune reconstitution unfolded in children after TCRalphabeta/CD19-depleted allogeneic hematopoietic cell transplantation. Study-level results and caveats: The frequencies of hyperexpanded clones fell over the following months, and after one year, T-cell counts and TCRbeta diversity were mostly attributed to newly produced T cells. In some patients, the high TCRbeta diversity seen at day 60 was put down to recipient T cells and intrathymic progenitors that had survived conditioning. The apparently early recovery of alphabetaT-cell counts about two months after transplant reportedly depended on only several hundred rapidly expanded clones that came from non-depleted graft cells.

With respect to this clonotype: Its recognized antigen is unknown. Per-base qualities were not stored, and no clone one base away is much larger.

V is pared back by 6 bases and J by 4 bases, with 13 bases lying between the germline termini. The germline V gene yields KGHSH for CDR1 and LQKENI for CDR2. The CDR3 holds 13 amino acids from the cysteine to the phenylalanine. Only CDR3 DNA is held: 39 bases, read in frame from base 1. The time point label, as the study defines it: day 60 (about 2 months) after transplantation. Reading the label with the study, this specimen's treatment or condition is: allogeneic hematopoietic cell transplantation with graft depleted of TCRalphabeta T cells and CD19 B cells. Transplant recipients were children who received TCRalphabeta/CD19-depleted allogeneic hematopoietic cell grafts. The library was obtained by PCR. The reads were generated on an Illumina HiSeq 2500. To normalize quantification of the TCRbeta repertoire, the TCR libraries were built with molecular barcoding that relied on unique molecular identifiers. TCRdb applied fastp at Q25 and MiXCR to the public reads, then kept only in-frame beta chains. Duplicate CDR3 protein sequences are folded into a single record with the most common DNA and genes. The sample table shows 25,000 or so distinct CDR3 sequences, and about a sixth are seen once. Jointly, the top ten make up 35% of the sample.

The chain joins TRBV18 to TRBJ2-7; the D region possibly corresponds to TRBD2 (5 bases align). The origin of this receptor is a male patient between 2 and 10 years old who had a stem cell transplant for acute lymphoblastic leukemia, so the T cells may come from the graft donor. Source: PBMCs, mostly from graft donor cells, taken 60 days after TCRalphabeta/CD19-depleted stem cell transplant. For the CDR3, the sequence is CASSPDGKYEQYF. The nucleotide sequence is TGTGCCAGCTCGCCGGACGGGAAGTACGAGCAGTACTTC. The CDR3 plus the reference TRBV18 and TRBJ2-7 genes for the other parts give the full variable domain: NAGVMQNPRHLVRRRGQEARLRCSPMKGHSHVYWYRQLPEEGLKFMVYLQKENIIDESGMPKERFSAEFPKEGPSILRIQQVVRGDSAAYFCASSPDGKYEQYFGPGTRLTVT.